The entry below describes one T cell receptor beta chain. Assay used: immunoSEQ multiplex PCR; TCRdb lists only in-frame clones, some missing. The profile shows some 130,000 clones, roughly four fifths of them singletons. The data originate from a study of blood T cell repertoires in COVID-19. Those enrolled, adults aged roughly 18 to 95 years, came from about two dozen US areas. Assignments of participants to cohorts depended upon their own reported clinical history. Germline CDR1 reads KGHSH; CDR2 reads LQKENI. Losses at the gene ends were 3 bases for V and 3 bases for J; bases not matched to a gene: 12. This CDR3 spans 17 amino acids.

Sequencing was performed on PBMCs or T cells enriched from blood (not recorded which). The chain has TRBV18 and TRBJ1-1, with 8 bases lining up with TRBD1. This clonotype was sampled from a man aged 40-55 years with acute COVID-19. The CDR3 loop reads CASSPLNRDRRDTEAFF. CDR3 DNA: TGTGCCAGCTCACCCCTTAACCGGGACAGGCGCGACACTGAAGCTTTCTTT.